These 23 T cell receptor beta chains share one sample of origin, sequenced in a study of tumor and adjacent non-tumor tissue in lung cancer. TCRbeta libraries were built with three rounds of nested PCR, modified from ARM-PCR. MiXCR was run by TCRdb on the multiplex PCR reads, yielding one entry per CDR3 protein. This table has almost 75,000 distinct CDR3 sequences, around two thirds appearing once. This sample's RNA came from whole unsorted tissue. Distant lung tissue was collected more than 3 cm away from the tumor edge. The sequenced sample consisted of distant non-tumor lung tissue. Receptors were obtained from a woman aged 45-65 years with non-small cell lung cancer.

This clonotype was counted ten times or more. This sequence joins TRBV12-3 or TRBV12-4 and TRBJ1-5; D gene ambiguous. The CDR3 consists of 13 residues. V lost 3 bases and J lost 4, with 7 bases in between. CDR3 nucleotide sequence: TGTGCCAGCAGTTTCACCGCGAATCAGCCCCAGCATTTT. Protein sequence: CASSFTANQPQHF.

Points on this clonotype: Lacking the conserved final phenylalanine or tryptophan, this CDR3 likely reflects a read error. The DNA is omitted, as the CDR3 cannot be located on it reliably, and the CDR3 follows TCRdb's listing. The rearrangement links TRBV11-2 to TRBJ1-4. The V gene's germline CDR1 is SGHAT and CDR2 FQNNGV. The CDR3 totals 14 residues, both ends included. CDR3 loop: CASSLDTTNEKLFY.

This clonotype was detected ten times or more. The chain employs TRBV20-1 and TRBJ2-7; maybe TRBD2 (6 bases). This CDR3 comprises 13 residues. V was trimmed by 2 bases and J by 3 bases, leaving 11 bases between them. In germline, CDR1 is DFQATT, CDR2 SNEGSKA (reference sequence). CDR3 residues: CSARPLANYEQYF. CDR3 bases: TGCAGTGCTAGACCCCTAGCGAACTACGAGCAGTACTTC.

Turning to this clonotype: Germline is not matched at one junction end, which may reflect a read error. The V and J genes are TRBV12-3 or TRBV12-4 and TRBJ1-5; D not resolved. CDR3 length equals 13 residues. The CDR3 loop is CTSTSGVNQPQHF. CDR3 nucleotides: TGTACCAGCACTTCAGGCGTCAATCAGCCCCAGCATTTT.

Turning to this clonotype: One junction end disagrees with the germline gene, perhaps due to a read error. The V gene is TRBV11-2, the J gene TRBJ2-7, with TRBD1 identical over 7 bases. The CDR3 has 15 residues. Per germline, CDR1 SGHAT and CDR2 FQNNGV. CDR3 bases: TGTGTCAACAGCTTCGGGACAGAGGTTACCTACGTGCAGTACTTC. The encoded protein is CVNSFGTEVTYVQYF.

Only a few counts were recorded for this clonotype. The missing conserved phenylalanine or tryptophan at the end of this CDR3 makes a read error likely. V usage is TRBV11-2 and J usage is TRBJ1-5; no clear D gene. Germline values: CDR1 SGHAT, CDR2 FQNNGV. The CDR3 is made up of 15 amino acids. This chain's CDR3 is CASSLAGQGNQPQHY. The CDR3 coding sequence is TGTGCCAGTAGCTTAGCGGGCCAAGGCAATCAGCCCCAGCATTAT.

Of note for this clonotype: Because it lacks the conserved phenylalanine or tryptophan at the end, this CDR3 is likely a read error. The chain has TRBV9 and TRBJ2-1, with 9 bases that match TRBD2. The CDR3 has 15 residues. Germline values: CDR1 SGDLS, CDR2 YYNGEE. V shed 3 bases, J shed 3 bases, and the junction held 4 bases outside the gene matches. CDR3 in amino acids: CASSGREGHYNEQFS. Written as DNA, the CDR3 is TGTGCCAGCAGCGGGCGGGAGGGCCACTACAATGAGCAGTTCTCC.

This clonotype was counted only a few times. This chain links TRBV28 with TRBJ1-5; D possibly corresponds to TRBD1 (5 bases). Trimming took 3 bases from V and 7 from J, leaving 13 bases between them. The length of the CDR3 is 14 residues. Per the germline V gene, CDR1 is MDHEN and CDR2 is SYDVKM. In DNA, the CDR3 is TGTGCCAGCAGTTTCTTAGGGGCAGACCAGCCCCAGCATTTT. This gives the protein CASSFLGADQPQHF.

In its sample, this clonotype was seen once. A read error may produce the germline difference seen at one junction end. The chain is built from TRBV6-1 and TRBJ2-1; D might be TRBD1 (5 bases). This CDR3 has 12 amino acids. Germline CDR1 and CDR2: MNHNS and SASEGT. The CDR3 DNA follows: TGTGCCAGCTTCGACAGATACAATGAGCGGTTCTTC. It is translated as CASFDRYNERFF.

In this sample, this clonotype turned up many times. The chain links TRBV5-6 to TRBJ2-1; D unclear. Germline values: CDR1 SGHDT, CDR2 YYEEEE. Trimming took off 0 bases at V and 9 bases at J, with 10 bases between the two ends. The CDR3 runs to 13 residues. Here the CDR3 reads CASSLGQLGEQFF. CDR3 DNA: TGTGCCAGCAGCTTGGGGCAGCTGGGTGAGCAGTTCTTC.

Of note for this clonotype: The CDR3 does not close with the conserved phenylalanine or tryptophan, likely indicating a read error. The DNA is omitted, as the CDR3 cannot be located on it reliably, and the CDR3 follows TCRdb's listing. The gene calls are TRBV4-2 and TRBJ2-1; the table's D call of TRBD2 was not tested on the DNA. From germline, CDR1 is LGHNA and CDR2 YNFKEQ. Ends included, the CDR3 has 17 residues. The CDR3: CASSHDSASGSLYEQFI.

This clonotype occurred many times. CDR3 region: CASSQDHEAVYYGYTF. The CDR3 DNA reads as TGCGCCAGCAGCCAAGATCACGAGGCTGTGTACTATGGCTACACCTTC. This chain joins TRBV4-3 and TRBJ1-2; no firm D call. The germline V gene encodes CDR1 LGHNA and CDR2 YSLEER. This CDR3 is built from 16 residues. The V end lost 0 bases, the J end lost 3 bases, and 14 bases lay between the germline ends.

The genes are TRBV28 and TRBJ1-2; no clear D. Germline CDR1 is MDHEN and CDR2 is SYDVKM. This CDR3 region has 12 residues. The CDR3 DNA reads TGTGCTTCAACCAGGCCCCTAGGGCGCTACACCTTC. Its protein product is CASTRPLGRYTF.

On this clonotype: The junction and the germline gene differ at one end; a read error may be behind it. V and J are TRBV6-5 and TRBJ2-2; D possibly uses TRBD1 or TRBD2 (5 bases each). Germline V gene data show CDR1 as MNHEY and CDR2 as SVGAGI. CDR3 length equals 13 residues. CDR3 residues: CASRTTATGELFF. The CDR3 nucleotides are TGTGCCAGCAGAACGACAGCGACCGGGGAGCTCTTTTTT.

This clonotype occurred once. At one end, the junction sequence differs from germline, possibly due to a read error. V usage is TRBV28 and J usage is TRBJ2-3; D assignment may be TRBD1 or TRBD2 (5 bases each). Germline CDR1 reads MDHEN; CDR2 reads SYDVKM. The length of the CDR3 is 15 residues. The CDR3 nucleotides are TGTGTCAGCAGCTCAACCTCAGGGAGTGTCGATACGCAATATTTT. As protein: CVSSSTSGSVDTQYF.

As regards this clonotype: Germline is not matched at one junction end, which may reflect a read error. This chain links TRBV11-2 with TRBJ1-6; D possibly corresponds to TRBD1 (5 bases). Germline lookup yields CDR1 SGHAT and CDR2 FQNNGV. The CDR3 contains 13 residues. Here the CDR3 reads CASSLAGRSRLHF. CDR3 nucleotides: TGTGCCAGCAGCTTAGCGGGACGTTCACGCCTCCACTTT.

This clonotype was counted many times. The J gene is TRBJ1-1, the V gene TRBV6-2 or TRBV6-3; 9 nucleotides align to TRBD1. Trimming took 6 bases from V and 6 from J; bases not matched to a gene: 8. The CDR3 is 14 amino acids. Germline assignment: CDR1 MNHEY and CDR2 SVGEGT. CDR3 amino acids: CASRRGQGLAEAFF. CDR3 DNA: TGTGCCAGCAGACGGGGACAGGGTTTGGCTGAAGCTTTCTTT.

This clonotype was picked up many times. This chain joins TRBV20-1 and TRBJ2-5, with 7 bases fitting TRBD2. Trimming took 3 bases from V and 4 from J; bases not matched to a gene: 8. This CDR3 comprises 14 residues. The germline CDR1 and CDR2 sequences are DFQATT and SNEGSKA (reference sequence). For the CDR3, the DNA is TGCAGTGCTAGTACCGGGAGGTCCTTAGAGACCCAGTACTTC. This sequence encodes CSASTGRSLETQYF.

This clonotype was found once. The V call is TRBV7-9, the J call TRBJ2-5, with 10 bases identical to TRBD1. Germline CDR1 is SEHNR and CDR2 is FQNEAQ (reference sequence). V gave up 2 bases and J gave up 4 bases; unmatched junction bases: 16. This CDR3 is built from 19 residues. CDR3 in DNA: TGTGCCAGCAGCTTAAGGGACAGGGGCCCGGGAGCTGTAGGAGAGACCCAGTACTTC. This sequence encodes CASSLRDRGPGAVGETQYF.

About this clonotype itself: Since no conserved phenylalanine or tryptophan closes the CDR3, a read error is the likely cause. This chain joins TRBV11-2 and TRBJ2-1; 9 bases line up with TRBD2. The length of the CDR3 is 15 residues. The trim removed 5 bases at V and 6 bases at J, leaving 8 bases unmatched. The germline V gene has CDR1 SGHAT and CDR2 FQNNGV. The CDR3 region is CASSTAVTSGNEQFL. The CDR3, as DNA: TGTGCCAGCAGCACAGCCGTGACTAGCGGCAATGAGCAGTTCTTA.

In the case of this clonotype: A read error may account for a junction end that differs from germline. The CDR3: CASRPSLAGTSGELYF. The CDR3 bases are TGTGCCAGCAGACCCTCCCTAGCGGGAACTTCGGGGGAGCTGTATTTT. The V gene is TRBV12-3 or TRBV12-4, the J gene TRBJ2-2; the match to TRBD2 covers 9 bases. This CDR3 comprises 16 residues.

The rearrangement joins TRBV4-1 to TRBJ2-6; possibly TRBD1 or TRBD2 for D (6 bases each). Germline CDR1 is MGHRA and CDR2 is YSYEKL. The CDR3 has 17 amino acids. The CDR3 nucleotides are TGCAGCAGCAGCCACCTACAGGGACTGACTGGGGCCAACGTCCTGACTTTC. Encoded protein: CSSSHLQGLTGANVLTF.

The chain joins TRBV6-2 or TRBV6-3 to TRBJ1-5; D is perhaps TRBD1 (6 bases). V lost 6 bases and J 13 bases, leaving 22 bases between the germline ends. CDR1 is MNHEY and CDR2 is SVGEGT in the germline V gene. CDR3 length equals 14 residues. This CDR3 is CASRPGGANKTQHF. DNA of the CDR3: TGTGCCAGCAGACCGGGGGGCGCCAATAAGACTCAGCATTTT.